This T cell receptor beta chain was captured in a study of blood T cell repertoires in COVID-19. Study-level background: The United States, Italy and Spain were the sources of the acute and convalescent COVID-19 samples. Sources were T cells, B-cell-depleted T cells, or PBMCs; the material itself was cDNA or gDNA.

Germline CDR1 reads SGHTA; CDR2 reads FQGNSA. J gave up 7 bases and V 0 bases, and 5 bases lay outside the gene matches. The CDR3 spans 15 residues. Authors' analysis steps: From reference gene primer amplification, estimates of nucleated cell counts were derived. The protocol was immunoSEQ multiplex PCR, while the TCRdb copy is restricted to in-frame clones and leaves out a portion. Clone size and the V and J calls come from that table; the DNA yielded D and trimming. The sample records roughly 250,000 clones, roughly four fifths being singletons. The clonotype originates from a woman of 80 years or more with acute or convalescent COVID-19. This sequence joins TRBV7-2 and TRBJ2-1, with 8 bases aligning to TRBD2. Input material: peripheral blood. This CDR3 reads CASSLARGLGNEQFF. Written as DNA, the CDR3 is TGTGCCAGCAGCTTAGCGAGGGGACTAGGAAATGAGCAGTTCTTC.